This T cell receptor beta chain is from a study of cytomegalovirus exposure and HLA in healthy donors. This clone was found a few times. The antigen remains unidentified. After removal of 5 bases from V and 11 bases from J, the junction contained 6 bases not matched to a gene. CDR3 length: 12 amino acids. Germline loops: CDR1 SGHRS, CDR2 YFSETQ. Study-wide results and limits: Earlier analysis looked at TCR beta V segments, and most were productive about 87% or about 30% of the time. There were a few CMV-associated chains whose specificity for CMV antigens was confirmed in vitro.

The PCR made use of 60 Vbeta and 13 Jbeta primers. As originally analysed: Counted up in a later analysis, unique TCR beta chains came to some 75 million, with some 11 million shared. Measured with immunoSEQ multiplex PCR; TCRdb has only the in-frame clones, and not every one. V and J calls and clone size are copied from that table; D and trimming were computed from the DNA. The table records 95,000 to 100,000 clones, roughly four fifths of them present only once. The chain couples TRBV5-1 to TRBJ1-1; 10 nucleotides align to TRBD1. The sequence was obtained from a man in his forties or fifties in good health and CMV-seronegative. The sequenced material came from PBMCs. CDR3 in amino acids: CASRGTGDPAFF. CDR3 nucleotides: TGCGCCAGCAGGGGGACAGGGGATCCGGCTTTCTTT. Full variable domain (outside the CDR3, taken from reference TRBV5-1 and TRBJ1-1): KAGVTQTPRYLIKTRGQQVTLSCSPISGHRSVSWYQQTPGQGLQFLFEYFSETQRNKGNFPGRFSGRQFSNSRSEMNVSTLELGDSALYLCASRGTGDPAFFGQGTRLTVV.